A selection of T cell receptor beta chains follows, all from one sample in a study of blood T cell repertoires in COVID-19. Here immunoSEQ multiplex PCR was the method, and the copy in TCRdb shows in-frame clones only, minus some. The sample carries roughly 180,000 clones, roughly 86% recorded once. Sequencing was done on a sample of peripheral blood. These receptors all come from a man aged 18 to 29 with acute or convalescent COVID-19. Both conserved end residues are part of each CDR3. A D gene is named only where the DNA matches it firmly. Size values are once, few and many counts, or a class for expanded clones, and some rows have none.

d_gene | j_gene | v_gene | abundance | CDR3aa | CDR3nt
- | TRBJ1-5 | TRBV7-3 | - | CASSSGTNQPQHF | TGTGCCAGCAGCTCCGGGACTAATCAGCCCCAGCATTTT
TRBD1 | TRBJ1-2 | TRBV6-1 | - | CASSGNDRGVYGYTF | TGTGCCAGCAGTGGAAACGACAGGGGCGTCTATGGCTACACCTTC
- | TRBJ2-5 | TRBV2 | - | CASSQDSIQETQYF | TGTGCCAGCAGTCAGGACAGTATACAAGAGACCCAGTACTTC
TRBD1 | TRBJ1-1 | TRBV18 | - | CASSGQGTEAFF | TGTGCCAGCTCGGGACAGGGAACTGAAGCTTTCTTT
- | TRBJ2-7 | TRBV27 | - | CASSLVAGATYEQYF | TGTGCCAGCAGTTTAGTGGCGGGGGCCACCTACGAGCAGTACTTC
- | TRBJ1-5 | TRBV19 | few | CASSIDNNFNQPQHF | TGTGCCAGTAGTATAGATAATAATTTCAATCAGCCCCAGCATTTT
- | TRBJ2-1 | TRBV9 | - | CASSASYPNEQFF | TGTGCCAGCAGCGCCTCCTATCCTAATGAGCAGTTCTTC
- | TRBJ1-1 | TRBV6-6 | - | CASSPLLPAGGPSISTEAFF | TGTGCCAGCAGCCCACTTCTTCCCGCGGGGGGGCCATCTATCTCCACTGAAGCTTTCTTT
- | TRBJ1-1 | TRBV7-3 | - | CASSRDLNTEAFF | TGTGCCAGCAGCAGAGATTTGAACACTGAAGCTTTCTTT
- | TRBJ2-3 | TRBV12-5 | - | CASGFRTDTQYF | TGTGCTAGTGGTTTCAGGACAGATACGCAGTATTTT
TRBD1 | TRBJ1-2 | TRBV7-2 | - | CASSLAGQGAYGYTF | TGTGCCAGCAGCTTAGCCGGGCAGGGGGCTTATGGCTACACCTTC
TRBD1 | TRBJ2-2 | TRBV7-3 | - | CASSLDRGVSGELFF | TGTGCCAGCAGCTTGGACAGGGGTGTAAGTGGGGAGCTGTTTTTT
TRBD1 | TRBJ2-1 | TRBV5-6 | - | CASSFRGRNNEQFF | TGTGCCAGCAGCTTTAGGGGGCGCAACAATGAGCAGTTCTTC
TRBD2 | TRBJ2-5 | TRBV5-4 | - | CASSQKTSGQETQYF | TGTGCCAGCAGCCAAAAGACTAGCGGACAAGAGACCCAGTACTTC
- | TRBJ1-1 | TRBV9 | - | CASSAAGTPGGMKTEAFF | TGTGCCAGCAGCGCAGCCGGGACACCGGGGGGTATGAAGACTGAAGCTTTCTTT
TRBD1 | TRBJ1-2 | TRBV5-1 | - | CASSSGTGGNYGYTF | TGCGCCAGCAGCTCAGGGACAGGGGGTAACTATGGCTACACCTTC
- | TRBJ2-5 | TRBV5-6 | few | CASSTYGGKTTQYF | TGTGCCAGCAGCACATATGGGGGGAAAACGACCCAGTACTTC
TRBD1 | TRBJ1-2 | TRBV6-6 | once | CASTDRGWSNYGYTF | TGTGCCAGCACCGACAGGGGTTGGTCTAACTATGGCTACACCTTC
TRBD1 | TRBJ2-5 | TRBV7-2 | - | CASSTRTGILTETQYF | TGTGCCAGCAGCACCCGGACAGGGATATTGACGGAGACCCAGTACTTC
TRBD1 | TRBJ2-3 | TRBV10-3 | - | CAISSTGVRTDTQYF | TGTGCCATCAGTTCGACAGGGGTGAGAACAGATACGCAGTATTTT
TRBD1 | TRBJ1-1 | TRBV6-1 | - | CAGSGTPTGRSTEAFF | TGTGCCGGCAGTGGGACTCCGACAGGGCGGAGCACTGAAGCTTTCTTT